This is a list of T cell receptor beta chains from one sample in a study of a mutant IDH1 vaccine in newly diagnosed glioma. TCRdb's table, derived via immunoSEQ multiplex PCR, lists solely in-frame clones and lacks some. Among around 32,000 clones, roughly 77% were seen once, and the ten largest hold 3.2%. Antigens of these TCRs are unknown. The starting material was PBMCs, obtained from a glioma patient whose treatment included an IDH1 peptide vaccine. The receptors shown here come from a man aged 35-49 years with glioma. Some clones in this sample may be carry-over from other donors' samples. The CDR3 runs from the conserved cysteine through the conserved F or W. The D gene is left open where the match is weak. Clone size appears in some rows only: once, few, many, or a class for an expanded clone.

v_gene: TRBV19; j_gene: TRBJ1-2; abundance: NA; d_gene: TRBD1; CDR3aa: CASSPSGGGYGYTF; CDR3nt: TGTGCCAGTAGTCCTTCAGGGGGCGGCTATGGCTACACCTTC
v_gene: TRBV19; j_gene: TRBJ1-2; abundance: NA; d_gene: NA; CDR3aa: CATRAGGGRLNYGYTF; CDR3nt: TGTGCCACCCGGGCCGGGGGTGGAAGGCTAAACTATGGCTACACCTTC
v_gene: TRBV10-3; j_gene: TRBJ2-7; abundance: NA; d_gene: NA; CDR3aa: CAISESESLYEQYF; CDR3nt: TGTGCCATCAGTGAGTCAGAGTCCTTATACGAGCAGTACTTC
v_gene: TRBV4-2; j_gene: TRBJ2-3; abundance: NA; d_gene: TRBD2; CDR3aa: CASSQDLRRGGPNTQYF; CDR3nt: TGTGCCAGCAGCCAAGATCTACGGCGGGGGGGCCCGAATACGCAGTATTTT
v_gene: TRBV19; j_gene: TRBJ1-6; abundance: NA; d_gene: NA; CDR3aa: CASSPGKGSPLHF; CDR3nt: TGTGCCAGTAGTCCAGGGAAAGGCTCACCCCTCCACTTT
v_gene: TRBV15; j_gene: TRBJ2-7; abundance: NA; d_gene: NA; CDR3aa: CATSGGRGSSSYEQYF; CDR3nt: TGTGCCACCAGCGGAGGAAGGGGATCTAGCTCCTACGAGCAGTACTTC
v_gene: TRBV13; j_gene: TRBJ1-3; abundance: NA; d_gene: NA; CDR3aa: CASSLDRFTAASGNTIYF; CDR3nt: TGTGCCAGCAGCTTAGACCGGTTCACTGCGGCTTCTGGAAACACCATATATTTT
v_gene: TRBV30; j_gene: TRBJ2-6; abundance: NA; d_gene: NA; CDR3aa: CACRYSGANVLTF; CDR3nt: TGTGCCTGCCGGTACTCTGGGGCCAACGTCCTGACTTTC
v_gene: TRBV11-2; j_gene: TRBJ2-7; abundance: NA; d_gene: NA; CDR3aa: CASSPVARAEYEQYF; CDR3nt: TGTGCCAGCAGCCCAGTAGCACGGGCGGAATACGAGCAGTACTTC
v_gene: TRBV4-1; j_gene: TRBJ2-1; abundance: NA; d_gene: NA; CDR3aa: CASSQDVNSGHEQFF; CDR3nt: TGCGCCAGCAGCCAAGATGTGAATAGTGGGCATGAGCAGTTCTTC
v_gene: TRBV30; j_gene: TRBJ1-5; abundance: NA; d_gene: TRBD1; CDR3aa: CAWSRQGPNQPQHF; CDR3nt: TGTGCCTGGAGTCGACAGGGGCCCAATCAGCCCCAGCATTTT
v_gene: TRBV2; j_gene: TRBJ2-7; abundance: NA; d_gene: TRBD1; CDR3aa: CASTAGGPYEQYF; CDR3nt: TGTGCCAGCACGGCAGGGGGCCCCTACGAGCAGTACTTC
v_gene: TRBV7-8; j_gene: TRBJ1-1; abundance: NA; d_gene: NA; CDR3aa: CASSLVTTNTEAFF; CDR3nt: TGTGCCAGCAGCCTAGTGACGACGAACACTGAAGCTTTCTTT
v_gene: TRBV5-8; j_gene: TRBJ1-3; abundance: NA; d_gene: NA; CDR3aa: CASSLWGDSGNTIYF; CDR3nt: TGTGCCAGCAGCTTATGGGGCGACTCTGGAAACACCATATATTTT
v_gene: TRBV20-1; j_gene: TRBJ1-1; abundance: NA; d_gene: NA; CDR3aa: CSAKPNTEAFF; CDR3nt: TGCAGTGCTAAACCGAACACTGAAGCTTTCTTT
v_gene: TRBV7-2; j_gene: TRBJ2-1; abundance: NA; d_gene: NA; CDR3aa: CASSLGMDGANEQFF; CDR3nt: TGTGCCAGCAGCTTAGGGATGGACGGGGCCAATGAGCAGTTCTTC
v_gene: TRBV6-5; j_gene: TRBJ1-6; abundance: NA; d_gene: NA; CDR3aa: CASMRTVSSPLHF; CDR3nt: TGTGCCAGCATGCGGACAGTGAGTTCACCCCTCCACTTT
v_gene: TRBV5-5; j_gene: TRBJ1-4; abundance: few; d_gene: NA; CDR3aa: CATNPRGNQLNEKLFF; CDR3nt: TGTGCCACCAACCCACGGGGGAATCAACTTAATGAAAAACTGTTTTTT
v_gene: TRBV27; j_gene: TRBJ2-6; abundance: few; d_gene: TRBD1; CDR3aa: CASSPRTGAHSSGANVLTF; CDR3nt: TGTGCCAGCAGTCCTCGGACAGGGGCTCATTCCTCCGGGGCCAACGTCCTGACTTTC
v_gene: TRBV5-4; j_gene: TRBJ1-1; abundance: NA; d_gene: TRBD1; CDR3aa: CASSLETGGTEAFF; CDR3nt: TGTGCCAGCAGCTTGGAGACAGGGGGGACTGAAGCTTTCTTT
v_gene: TRBV14; j_gene: TRBJ2-2; abundance: NA; d_gene: TRBD1; CDR3aa: CASSRKLGQIQTNTGELFF; CDR3nt: TGTGCCAGCAGCCGCAAGCTGGGACAGATACAAACGAACACCGGGGAGCTGTTTTTT
v_gene: TRBV4-1; j_gene: TRBJ1-6; abundance: NA; d_gene: NA; CDR3aa: CASSLRDLGVYNSPLHF; CDR3nt: TGCGCCAGCAGCCTTCGAGACCTGGGCGTATATAATTCACCCCTCCACTTT
v_gene: TRBV6-6; j_gene: TRBJ1-1; abundance: NA; d_gene: NA; CDR3aa: CASSRDGNTEAFF; CDR3nt: TGTGCCAGCAGTCGCGACGGTAACACTGAAGCTTTCTTT
v_gene: TRBV14; j_gene: TRBJ1-6; abundance: NA; d_gene: NA; CDR3aa: CASSPTRMTLHF; CDR3nt: TGTGCCAGCAGCCCTACCAGAATGACCCTCCACTTT
v_gene: TRBV5-6; j_gene: TRBJ1-2; abundance: once; d_gene: NA; CDR3aa: CASSLLRGLGYTF; CDR3nt: TGTGCCAGCAGCTTGTTGAGGGGTCTGGGCTACACCTTC
v_gene: TRBV2; j_gene: TRBJ1-1; abundance: NA; d_gene: NA; CDR3aa: CASSEVEGTMNTEAFF; CDR3nt: TGTGCCAGCAGTGAGGTGGAGGGCACCATGAACACTGAAGCTTTCTTT
v_gene: TRBV19; j_gene: TRBJ1-2; abundance: NA; d_gene: TRBD1; CDR3aa: CASTRTGADYGYTF; CDR3nt: TGTGCCAGTACCAGAACAGGGGCCGACTATGGCTACACCTTC
v_gene: TRBV6-6; j_gene: TRBJ1-1; abundance: NA; d_gene: TRBD1; CDR3aa: CATRTGGNTEAFF; CDR3nt: TGTGCCACCAGGACAGGGGGTAACACTGAAGCTTTCTTT
v_gene: TRBV30; j_gene: TRBJ2-1; abundance: NA; d_gene: NA; CDR3aa: CAWSGRRGLSGEQFF; CDR3nt: TGTGCCTGGAGCGGCCGGCGGGGGCTCTCGGGAGAGCAGTTCTTC
v_gene: TRBV2; j_gene: TRBJ2-1; abundance: NA; d_gene: TRBD1; CDR3aa: CASRLQGFEQFF; CDR3nt: TGTGCCAGCAGGTTACAGGGGTTTGAGCAGTTCTTC
v_gene: TRBV11-3; j_gene: TRBJ2-1; abundance: NA; d_gene: TRBD1; CDR3aa: CASGSGQGSYNEQFF; CDR3nt: TGTGCCAGCGGCTCGGGACAGGGATCCTACAATGAGCAGTTCTTC
v_gene: TRBV30; j_gene: TRBJ1-6; abundance: NA; d_gene: NA; CDR3aa: CAWSSRGRSPLHF; CDR3nt: TGTGCCTGGAGTTCAAGGGGGAGGTCACCCCTCCACTTT
v_gene: TRBV10-1; j_gene: TRBJ2-2; abundance: NA; d_gene: NA; CDR3aa: CASSDWQGNGELFF; CDR3nt: TGCGCCAGCAGTGATTGGCAGGGGAACGGGGAGCTGTTTTTT
v_gene: TRBV4-3; j_gene: TRBJ2-1; abundance: few; d_gene: TRBD1; CDR3aa: CASRTGGSGNEQFF; CDR3nt: TGCGCCAGCCGGACAGGGGGCTCTGGGAATGAGCAGTTCTTC
v_gene: TRBV5-4; j_gene: TRBJ1-2; abundance: NA; d_gene: TRBD1; CDR3aa: CASRPTGTGHGFYGYTF; CDR3nt: TGTGCCAGCAGGCCTACCGGGACAGGCCATGGGTTTTATGGCTACACCTTC
v_gene: TRBV29-1; j_gene: TRBJ2-7; abundance: NA; d_gene: NA; CDR3aa: CSVLTYEQYF; CDR3nt: TGCAGCGTACTTACCTACGAGCAGTACTTC
v_gene: TRBV7-8; j_gene: TRBJ2-4; abundance: NA; d_gene: NA; CDR3aa: CASSSEGRDRQYF; CDR3nt: TGTGCCAGCAGCTCCGAGGGGCGGGATCGACAGTACTTC
v_gene: TRBV7-2; j_gene: TRBJ1-2; abundance: NA; d_gene: NA; CDR3aa: CASSLGQGNYGYTF; CDR3nt: TGTGCCAGCAGCTTAGGGCAGGGTAACTATGGCTACACCTTC
v_gene: TRBV5-4; j_gene: TRBJ1-1; abundance: few; d_gene: NA; CDR3aa: CASSLSMNTEAFF; CDR3nt: TGTGCCAGCAGCTTGTCCATGAACACTGAAGCTTTCTTT
v_gene: TRBV19; j_gene: TRBJ1-4; abundance: few; d_gene: TRBD1; CDR3aa: CASSSQGAPNEKLFF; CDR3nt: TGTGCCAGTAGTTCCCAGGGGGCGCCAAATGAAAAACTGTTTTTT
v_gene: TRBV6-4; j_gene: TRBJ2-3; abundance: few; d_gene: TRBD2; CDR3aa: CASSPSGSTDTQYF; CDR3nt: TGTGCCAGCAGTCCTAGCGGTAGCACAGATACGCAGTATTTT
v_gene: TRBV7-3; j_gene: TRBJ1-2; abundance: NA; d_gene: TRBD1; CDR3aa: CASSRGDRGGGYTF; CDR3nt: TGTGCCAGCAGCCGAGGGGACAGGGGCGGGGGCTACACCTTC
v_gene: TRBV5-1; j_gene: TRBJ2-2; abundance: NA; d_gene: NA; CDR3aa: CASSFRQELFGELFF; CDR3nt: TGCGCCAGCAGCTTCCGACAGGAGCTATTCGGGGAGCTGTTTTTT
v_gene: TRBV6-6; j_gene: TRBJ2-7; abundance: NA; d_gene: NA; CDR3aa: CASSYSRDTGTYEQYF; CDR3nt: TGTGCCAGCAGTTACTCGAGGGACACCGGAACCTACGAGCAGTACTTC
v_gene: TRBV5-5; j_gene: TRBJ1-2; abundance: NA; d_gene: NA; CDR3aa: CASSVGPAGYGYTF; CDR3nt: TGTGCCAGCAGCGTGGGACCCGCCGGCTATGGCTACACCTTC
v_gene: TRBV27; j_gene: TRBJ2-1; abundance: NA; d_gene: NA; CDR3aa: CASSLEGGGQFF; CDR3nt: TGTGCCAGCAGTTTAGAGGGGGGTGGGCAGTTCTTC
v_gene: TRBV9; j_gene: TRBJ1-1; abundance: few; d_gene: NA; CDR3aa: CASSVGLMHTEAFF; CDR3nt: TGTGCCAGCAGCGTGGGACTAATGCACACTGAAGCTTTCTTT
v_gene: TRBV2; j_gene: TRBJ2-7; abundance: NA; d_gene: TRBD2; CDR3aa: CASTSAGISYEQYF; CDR3nt: TGTGCCAGCACCTCAGCGGGGATCAGCTACGAGCAGTACTTC
v_gene: TRBV30; j_gene: TRBJ1-6; abundance: NA; d_gene: NA; CDR3aa: CAWDPSGSYNSPLHF; CDR3nt: TGTGCCTGGGACCCTAGCGGGAGTTATAATTCACCCCTCCACTTT
v_gene: TRBV13; j_gene: TRBJ1-6; abundance: NA; d_gene: TRBD1; CDR3aa: CASSWGQVNSPLHF; CDR3nt: TGTGCCAGCAGCTGGGGACAGGTGAATTCACCCCTCCACTTT
v_gene: TRBV7-6; j_gene: TRBJ2-1; abundance: NA; d_gene: NA; CDR3aa: CASSLDEGEQFF; CDR3nt: TGTGCCAGCAGCTTAGATGAAGGGGAGCAGTTCTTC
v_gene: TRBV4-3; j_gene: TRBJ1-2; abundance: NA; d_gene: NA; CDR3aa: CASSQGLGPNYGYTF; CDR3nt: TGCGCCAGCAGCCAAGGATTAGGTCCTAACTATGGCTACACCTTC
v_gene: TRBV19; j_gene: TRBJ1-2; abundance: NA; d_gene: NA; CDR3aa: CASSPDGPNYGYTF; CDR3nt: TGTGCCAGTAGCCCTGACGGACCCAACTATGGCTACACCTTC
v_gene: TRBV5-4; j_gene: TRBJ2-7; abundance: NA; d_gene: NA; CDR3aa: CASSPGGGDYEQYF; CDR3nt: TGTGCCAGCAGCCCCGGAGGGGGGGACTACGAGCAGTACTTC